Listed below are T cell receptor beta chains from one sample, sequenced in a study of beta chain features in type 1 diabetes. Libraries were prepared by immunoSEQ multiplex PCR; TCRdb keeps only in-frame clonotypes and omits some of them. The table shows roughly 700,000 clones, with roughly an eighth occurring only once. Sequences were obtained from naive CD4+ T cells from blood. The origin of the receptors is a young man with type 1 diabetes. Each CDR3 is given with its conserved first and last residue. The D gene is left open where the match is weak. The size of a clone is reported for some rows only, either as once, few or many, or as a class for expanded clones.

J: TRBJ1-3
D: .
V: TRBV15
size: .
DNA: TGTGCCACCAGCAGAGATCGGTATTCTGGAAACACCATATATTTT
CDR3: CATSRDRYSGNTIYF

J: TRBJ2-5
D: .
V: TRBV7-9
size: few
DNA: TGTGCCAGCAGCCAAGGGACCGGGGTTGGAGAGACCCAGTACTTC
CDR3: CASSQGTGVGETQYF

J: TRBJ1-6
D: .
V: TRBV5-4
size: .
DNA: TGTGCCAGCAGCTTGTGGCAGGGCCCCTATAATTCACCCCTCCACTTT
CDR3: CASSLWQGPYNSPLHF

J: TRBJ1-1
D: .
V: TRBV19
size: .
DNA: TGTGCCAGTAGGCCCGACACCCGCCTGAACACTGAAGCTTTCTTT
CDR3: CASRPDTRLNTEAFF

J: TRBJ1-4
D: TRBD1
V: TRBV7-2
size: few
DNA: TGTGCCAGCAGCTCCTGGACAGGGGGAGGTGAAAAACTGTTTTTT
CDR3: CASSSWTGGGEKLFF

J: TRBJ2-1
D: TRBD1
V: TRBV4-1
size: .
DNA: TGCGCCAGCAGCCAAGCCACTGACAGGGGCTCCTACAATGAGCAGTTCTTC
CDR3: CASSQATDRGSYNEQFF

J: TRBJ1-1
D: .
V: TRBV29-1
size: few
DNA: TGCAGCGTTGGCCAATCGGGGCCCACCGGAGCTTTCTTT
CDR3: CSVGQSGPTGAFF

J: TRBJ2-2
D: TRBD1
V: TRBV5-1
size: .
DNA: TGCGCCAGCAGCGAACAGGGGACCGGGGAGCTGTTTTTT
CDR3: CASSEQGTGELFF

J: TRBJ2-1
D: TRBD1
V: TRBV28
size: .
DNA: TGTGCCAGCAGTTTCTTCCAGGGGGCAGTGGATGAGCAGTTCTTC
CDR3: CASSFFQGAVDEQFF

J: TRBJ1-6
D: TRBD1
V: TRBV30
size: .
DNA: TGTGCCTGGAGTGTCCCCGGGACAGTGCCTAAAACCCTCCACTTT
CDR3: CAWSVPGTVPKTLHF

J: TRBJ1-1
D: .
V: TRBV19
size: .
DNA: TGTGCCAGTAAACTCAGCGAGGACACTGAAGCTTTCTTT
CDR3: CASKLSEDTEAFF

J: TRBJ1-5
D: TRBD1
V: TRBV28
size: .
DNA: TGTGCCAGCAGCATCGGGACAGACAATCAGCCCCAGCATTTT
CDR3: CASSIGTDNQPQHF

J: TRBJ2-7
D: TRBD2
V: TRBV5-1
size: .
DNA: TGCGCCAGCAGCCCCTTGGGGGGACTACAGGTCTCCTACGAGCAGTACTTC
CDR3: CASSPLGGLQVSYEQYF

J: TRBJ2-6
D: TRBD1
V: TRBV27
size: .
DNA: TGTGCCAGCAGACCGACAGGGACACACTCTGGGGCCAACGTCCTGACTTTC
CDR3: CASRPTGTHSGANVLTF

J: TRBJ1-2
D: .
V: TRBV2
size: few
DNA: TGTGCCAGCAGTGAAGTATCAGAAAACTATGGCTACACCTTC
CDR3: CASSEVSENYGYTF

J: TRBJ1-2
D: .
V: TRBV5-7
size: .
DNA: TGTGCCAGCAGCTTGGAGGGGGGGGCCTATGGCTACACCTTC
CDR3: CASSLEGGAYGYTF

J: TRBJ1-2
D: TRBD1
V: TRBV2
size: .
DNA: TGTGCCAGCAGTGGATCGACAGGGGGCGACTATGGCTACACCTTC
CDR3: CASSGSTGGDYGYTF

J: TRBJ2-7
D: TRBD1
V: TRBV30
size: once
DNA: TGTGCCTGGAGAAGGGGGCCCCCCTACGAGCAGTACTTC
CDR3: CAWRRGPPYEQYF

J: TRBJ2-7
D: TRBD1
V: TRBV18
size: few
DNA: TGTGCCAGCTCACCACCGTGGGGGACAGGGGTAAACGAGCAGTACTTC
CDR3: CASSPPWGTGVNEQYF

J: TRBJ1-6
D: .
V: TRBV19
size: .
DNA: TGTGCCAGTAGTATCCCTCCAGGGCCACTCCACTTT
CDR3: CASSIPPGPLHF

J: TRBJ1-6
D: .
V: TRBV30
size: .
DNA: TGTGCCTGGAGTGTGACGGGGGAGACTGGTTCACCCCTCCACTTT
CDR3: CAWSVTGETGSPLHF

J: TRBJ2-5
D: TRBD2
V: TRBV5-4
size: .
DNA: TGTGCCAGCAGCTCAGGACTAGGACAATACCAAGAGACCCAGTACTTC
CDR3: CASSSGLGQYQETQYF

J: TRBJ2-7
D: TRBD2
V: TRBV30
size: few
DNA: TGTGCCTGGAGGCGAGCGGGGGACTCCTACGAGCAGTACTTC
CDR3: CAWRRAGDSYEQYF

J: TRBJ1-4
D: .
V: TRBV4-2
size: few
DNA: TGTGCCAGCAGCCAAGGACAGTCAACTAATGAAAAACTGTTTTTT
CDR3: CASSQGQSTNEKLFF

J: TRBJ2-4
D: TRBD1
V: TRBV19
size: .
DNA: TGTGCCAGTAGTACGAGGGTACAGGGGGGCAAAAACATTCAGTACTTC
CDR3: CASSTRVQGGKNIQYF

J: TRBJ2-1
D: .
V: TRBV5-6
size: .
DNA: TGTGCCAGCAGCCCTGACTTCGCGAGCTCCTACAATGAGCAGTTCTTC
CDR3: CASSPDFASSYNEQFF

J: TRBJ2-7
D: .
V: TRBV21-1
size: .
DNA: TGTGCCAGCAGCCTACAGGGCCCGAGGTACGAGCAGTACTTC
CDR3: CASSLQGPRYEQYF

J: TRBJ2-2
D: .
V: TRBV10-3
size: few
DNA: TGTGCCATCAGTGAGTCTCAGAACACCGGGGAGCTGTTTTTT
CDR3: CAISESQNTGELFF

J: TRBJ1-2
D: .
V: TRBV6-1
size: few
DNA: TGTGCCAGCAGTGAACAGCGTAACTATGGCTACACCTTC
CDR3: CASSEQRNYGYTF

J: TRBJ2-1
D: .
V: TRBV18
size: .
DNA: TGTGCCAGCTCACCTGGGCTTAACTACAATGAGCAGTTCTTC
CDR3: CASSPGLNYNEQFF

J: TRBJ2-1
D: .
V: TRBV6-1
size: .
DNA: TGTGCCGCTTCCCCACGGTCGAATGAGCAGTTCTTC
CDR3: CAASPRSNEQFF

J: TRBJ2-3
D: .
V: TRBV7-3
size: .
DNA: TGTGCCAGCAGCTTAAAATCCGCGGGCACAGATACGCAGTATTTT
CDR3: CASSLKSAGTDTQYF

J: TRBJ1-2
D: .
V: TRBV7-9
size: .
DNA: TGTGCCAGCAGCTTAGCCGGGATGGGGTATGGCTACACCTTC
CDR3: CASSLAGMGYGYTF

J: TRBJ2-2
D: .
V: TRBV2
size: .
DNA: TGTGCCAGCAGTGAATACCATGGCAGGAACACCGGGGAGCTGTTTTTT
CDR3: CASSEYHGRNTGELFF

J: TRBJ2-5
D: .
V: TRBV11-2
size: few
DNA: TGTGCCAGCAGCTTAGTGCAGGGGCAAGAGACCCAGTACTTC
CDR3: CASSLVQGQETQYF

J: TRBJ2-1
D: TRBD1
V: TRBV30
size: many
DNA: TGTGCCTGGAGTGCCCCGGGACAGGGCCTATACAATGAGCAGTTCTTC
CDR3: CAWSAPGQGLYNEQFF